The present TCR beta chain was sequenced within a study of T cells in Graves' hyperthyroidism and ophthalmopathy. V shed 0 bases and J shed 10 bases, with 7 bases lying between them. The CDR3 totals 11 residues. Germline V gene lookup returns CDR1 GTSNPN and CDR2 SVGIG (reference sequence). Amplified TCR beta CDR3 regions came from RNA transcripts. An initial round of RT-PCR targeting the TCR CDR3 relied on the HTBI primer set. One entry per CDR3 protein, called by TCRdb with MiXCR from the multiplex PCR reads. The sample contains 650,000 to 700,000 distinct CDR3 sequences, roughly 17% of which appear only once.

V and J are TRBV30 and TRBJ2-1; D uncertain. Source material: blood. This TCR derives from a man aged 50-59 years with Graves' hyperthyroidism. The CDR3 loop is CAWSVLQEQFF. The DNA of the CDR3 is TGTGCCTGGAGTGTCCTCCAGGAGCAGTTCTTC.